The 10 T cell receptor beta chains below were found in one sample sequenced in a study of cytomegalovirus exposure and HLA in healthy donors. The PCR was carried out with 60 Vbeta primers and 13 Jbeta primers. TCRdb's copy holds only in-frame clones and misses some; the assay was immunoSEQ multiplex PCR. The repertoire includes tens of thousands of clones, about 70% of them detected once, and 9.5% to 13% sits in the top ten. Sequenced material: PBMCs. Receptors originate from a male donor in good health and CMV-seropositive.

The rearrangement uses TRBV7-9 and TRBJ2-7, with D possibly TRBD1 on 5 matching bases. The V end was cut by 2 bases, the J end by 2 bases, with 13 bases between. This CDR3 comprises 15 residues. Germline CDR1 SEHNR, CDR2 FQNEAQ (reference sequence). This chain's CDR3 is CASSLYDSIPYEQYF. CDR3 coding DNA: TGTGCCAGCAGCTTATATGACAGTATTCCCTACGAGCAGTACTTC.

V gene TRBV29-1 combines with J gene TRBJ2-7, with 10 bases identical to TRBD2. This CDR3 has 14 residues. CDR1 is SQVTM, CDR2 ANQGSEA, per germline. V lost 5 bases, J lost 5 bases, and 9 bases stayed unmatched. The CDR3 protein is CSVLTSGGAHEQYF. The CDR3 nucleotides read TGCAGCGTTCTCACAAGCGGGGGGGCGCACGAGCAGTACTTC.

The chain links TRBV19 to TRBJ2-1; D ambiguous. The CDR3 sequence is 14 residues long. Trimming took 5 bases from V and 7 from J, leaving 15 bases between them. Germline CDR1 LNHDA, CDR2 SQIVND (reference sequence). The CDR3 DNA sequence: TGTGCCAGTAGTTCCCAGATGGCCCATAATGAGCAGTTCTTC. Amino acid sequence: CASSSQMAHNEQFF.

For this clone: Other DNA sequences in the same sample also yield this CDR3. The rearrangement joins TRBV30 to TRBJ2-3, with 11 bases aligning to TRBD2. There are 14 residues in the CDR3. With V trimmed by 8 bases and J by 6 bases, 10 bases remained unmatched. Germline-derived CDR1 and CDR2 are GTSNPN and SVGIG (reference sequence). DNA of the CDR3: TGTGCCCGGGCGGATAGCGGGGGGGCCGATACGCAGTATTTT. This codes for CARADSGGADTQYF.

The chain couples TRBV7-9 to TRBJ2-7; 9 bases agree with TRBD1. The CDR3 loop spans 15 amino acids. The ends lost 5 bases at V and 3 bases at J; junction bases unmatched: 8. Germline loops: CDR1 SEHNR, CDR2 FQNEAQ (reference sequence). DNA of the CDR3: TGTGCCAGCAGCAGCCGGGACAGGGTGGGCTACGAGCAGTACTTC. Translated: CASSSRDRVGYEQYF.

This chain links TRBV27 with TRBJ2-5; D uncertain. Trimming stripped 5 bases from V and 2 bases from J, with 15 bases between. CDR1 is MNHEY, CDR2 SMNVEV, per germline (reference sequence). CDR3 length: 15 residues. DNA for the CDR3: TGTGCCAGCAGTCGACACCGTACAAAGCAAGAGACCCAGTACTTC. It specifies CASSRHRTKQETQYF.

This chain joins TRBV13 and TRBJ2-5; perhaps TRBD1 as D (6 bases). Germline CDR1 and CDR2: PRHDT and FYEKMQ (reference sequence). CDR3 length: 13 residues. V gave up 4 bases and J gave up 3 bases, with 9 bases separating them. CDR3 region: CASSSGTKETQYF. The CDR3 coding sequence is TGTGCCAGCAGCTCCGGGACAAAAGAGACCCAGTACTTC.

This clone was seen only once. The V gene is TRBV11-3, the J gene TRBJ2-1; 10 nucleotides align to TRBD2. Germline values: CDR1 SGHNT, CDR2 YENEEA. CDR3 length equals 15 residues. V dropped 5 bases and J dropped 3; count of bases not matched to a gene: 4. The CDR3 DNA follows: TGTGCCAGCAGCGGTTCTAGCGGGGGCTACAATGAGCAGTTCTTC. Translation gives CASSGSSGGYNEQFF.

This chain links TRBV4-1 with TRBJ2-7, with 12 bases matching TRBD2. CDR3 length: 18 amino acids. CDR1 and CDR2 from the germline V gene are MGHRA and YSYEKL. Trimming cost V 1 base and J 3 bases; bases outside gene matches: 10. The CDR3 sequence: CASSQAGAGTSGFYEQYF. CDR3 DNA sequence: TGCGCCAGCAGCCAAGCCGGGGCCGGGACTAGCGGGTTCTACGAGCAGTACTTC.

This clone was detected only a few times. Written as DNA, the CDR3 is TGTGCCAGCAGTGGGGGACTAGCGGGAGGGATAGAGCAGTACTTC. Amino acids: CASSGGLAGGIEQYF. V and J are TRBV11-2 and TRBJ2-7, with 16 bases that match TRBD2. CDR1 SGHAT and CDR2 FQNNGV come from the germline V gene. The CDR3 is 15 residues long. After removal of 6 bases from V and 7 bases from J, the junction contained 6 bases not matched to a gene.